Following are 23 T cell receptor beta chains from one sample sequenced in a study of neoadjuvant anti-PD-1 for oral cavity cancer. Data came from immunoSEQ multiplex PCR; TCRdb stores just in-frame clones and leaves some out. The table lists over 12,000 clones, over 55% of them singletons. The specimen was PBMCs, collected before nivolumab (anti-PD-1) treatment. These receptors were obtained from a person between 35 and 79 years old with oral cavity squamous cell carcinoma.

The chain employs TRBV5-6 and TRBJ2-3; no clear D. V was cut by 1 base and J by 2 bases, with 2 bases left in between. The CDR3 length is 12 residues. The V gene's germline CDR1 is SGHDT and CDR2 YYEEEE. The CDR3 region has the DNA TGTGCCAGCAGCTTGACCACAGATACGCAGTATTTT. Translating it yields CASSLTTDTQYF. The entire variable domain, with the rest obtained from reference TRBV5-6 and TRBJ2-3, is as follows: DAGVTQSPTHLIKTRGQQVTLRCSPKSGHDTVSWYQQALGQGPQFIFQYYEEEERQRGNFPDRFSGHQFPNYSSELNVNALLLGDSALYLCASSLTTDTQYFGPGTRLTVL.

The rearrangement links TRBV30 to TRBJ1-3, with D uncertain. The CDR3 extends over 15 amino acids. V lost 0 bases and J lost 4, with 13 bases in between. CDR1 GTSNPN and CDR2 SVGIG come from the germline V gene (reference sequence). The CDR3 DNA follows: TGTGCCTGGAGTGTACAAACAAGGCACGGAAACACCATATATTTT. Its protein product is CAWSVQTRHGNTIYF. Filled out from reference TRBV30 and TRBJ1-3, the complete variable domain reads SQTIHQWPATLVQPVGSPLSLECTVEGTSNPNLYWYRQAAGRGLQLLFYSVGIGQISSEVPQNLSASRPQDRQFILSSKKLLLSDSGFYLCAWSVQTRHGNTIYFGEGSWLTVV.

The chain links TRBV9 to TRBJ2-3; tentatively, D is TRBD1 or TRBD2 (5 bases each). The CDR3 has 16 residues. The V and J ends lost 4 bases and 4 bases respectively, with 19 bases between them. The V gene's germline CDR1 is SGDLS and CDR2 YYNGEE. This CDR3 is CASSPRPPGGADTQYF. The CDR3 DNA sequence: TGTGCCAGCAGCCCCCGACCCCCTGGGGGTGCAGATACGCAGTATTTT. Full variable domain (rest looked up from reference TRBV9 and TRBJ2-3): DSGVTQTPKHLITATGQRVTLRCSPRSGDLSVYWYQQSLDQGLQFLIQYYNGEERAKGNILERFSAQQFPDLHSELNLSSLELGDSALYFCASSPRPPGGADTQYFGPGTRLTVL.

The chain couples TRBV6-6 to TRBJ1-1, with D possibly TRBD1 on 5 matching bases. V was pared by 8 bases and J by 4 bases, with 8 bases between. Germline V CDR1 and CDR2: MNHNY, SVGAGI (reference sequence). The CDR3 has 11 amino acids. The CDR3 sequence is CASSGFTEAFF. In DNA, the CDR3 is TGTGCCAGCTCAGGGTTCACTGAAGCTTTCTTT.

This chain joins TRBV30 and TRBJ2-2; D is perhaps TRBD1 (6 bases). Trimming took off 3 bases at V and 0 bases at J, with 14 bases between the two ends. There are 16 residues in the CDR3. Germline assignment: CDR1 GTSNPN and CDR2 SVGIG (reference sequence). CDR3 loop: CAWSDLQGPNTGELFF. DNA of the CDR3: TGTGCCTGGAGCGACCTGCAGGGGCCGAACACCGGGGAGCTGTTTTTT.

This clone was seen only once. The rearrangement joins TRBV15 to TRBJ2-3; D is unclear. V was trimmed by 0 bases and J by 6 bases, leaving 10 bases between them. Germline CDR1 and CDR2: LNHNV and YYDKDF (reference sequence). The CDR3 loop spans 14 amino acids. CDR3 loop: CATSRETPMDTQYF. CDR3 DNA: TGTGCCACCAGCAGAGAGACACCAATGGATACGCAGTATTTT.

The chain joins TRBV2 to TRBJ2-7; D is ambiguous. The germline V and J ends were trimmed by 8 bases and 1 base, with 9 bases remaining between them. This CDR3 has 12 residues. The germline V gene has CDR1 SNHLY and CDR2 FYNNEI. In DNA, the CDR3 is TGTGCCAGCTCGCGGATTTCCTACGAGCAGTACTTC. The encoded protein is CASSRISYEQYF.

The chain joins TRBV7-9 to TRBJ2-3; tentatively, D is TRBD2 (6 bases). Looked up from germline, CDR1 is SEHNR and CDR2 is FQNEAQ (reference sequence). V was pared by 6 bases and J by 7 bases, with 8 bases between. This CDR3 is built from 11 residues. The CDR3 region is CASRRENTQYF. CDR3 in DNA: TGTGCCAGCAGACGGGAGAATACGCAGTATTTT.

This clone was seen just once. V and J are TRBV30 and TRBJ1-3; D not resolved. V dropped 0 bases and J dropped 0 bases, with 9 bases sitting between them. Germline V gene lookup returns CDR1 GTSNPN and CDR2 SVGIG (reference sequence). This CDR3 has 15 residues. DNA for the CDR3: TGTGCCTGGAGTGTACACGCCTACTCTGGAAACACCATATATTTT. It translates to CAWSVHAYSGNTIYF.

The chain links TRBV5-6 to TRBJ2-7; D gene unclear. The germline V gene has CDR1 SGHDT and CDR2 YYEEEE. Trimming cost V 2 bases and J 1 base, with 16 bases left between them. The CDR3 has 16 amino acids. CDR3 sequence reads: CASSFGPLDRSYEQYF. The CDR3 DNA sequence: TGTGCCAGCAGCTTCGGTCCCCTAGATCGTTCCTACGAGCAGTACTTC.

The sample holds a few counts of this clone. The V gene is TRBV2, the J gene TRBJ1-2, with D possibly being TRBD1 (5 bases). Trimming took 3 bases from V and 7 from J, leaving 12 bases between them. The CDR3 has 13 amino acids. Germline values: CDR1 SNHLY, CDR2 FYNNEI. The CDR3 region is CASSDRVTSGYTF. In nucleotides, the CDR3 is TGTGCCAGCAGTGACAGGGTTACATCTGGCTACACCTTC.

This clone was seen only a few times. The chain has TRBV10-1 and TRBJ2-1; 10 nucleotides line up with TRBD2. The ends lost 6 bases at V and 8 bases at J; junction bases unmatched: 7. The CDR3 has 14 amino acids. Germline V gene sequence: CDR1 WNHNN, CDR2 SYGVQD (reference sequence). The CDR3 DNA sequence: TGCGCCAGCAGCTCTAGCGGGAGTATCGATGAGCAGTTCTTC. Amino acids: CASSSSGSIDEQFF.

The CDR3 sequence: CASSPGTGGQPQHF. In nucleotides, the CDR3 is TGTGCCAGCAGCCCTGGGACAGGCGGTCAGCCCCAGCATTTT. The rearrangement uses TRBV11-2 and TRBJ1-5; 8 bases fit TRBD1. CDR1 and CDR2 from the germline V gene are SGHAT and FQNNGV. The CDR3 totals 14 residues. After removal of 5 bases from V and 6 bases from J, the junction contained 6 bases not matched to a gene.

The chain carries TRBV6-5 and TRBJ1-3; D gene uncertain. Between the trimmed V and J ends, which lost 6 bases and 0 bases, there was a span of 9 bases. The CDR3 covers 14 residues. Germline-derived CDR1 and CDR2 are MNHEY and SVGAGI. For the CDR3, the DNA is TGTGCCAGCAGATCCTCCATCTCTGGAAACACCATATATTTT. Its protein is CASRSSISGNTIYF.

In DNA form, the CDR3 reads TGTGCCAGCAGCCAGGTCCGGGGGGCGCATTCTGAAGCTTTCTTT. Encoded protein: CASSQVRGAHSEAFF. The chain couples TRBV6-5 to TRBJ1-1; weak D call: TRBD1 (6 bases). In germline, CDR1 is MNHEY, CDR2 SVGAGI. The V and J ends lost 6 bases and 6 bases respectively, with 20 bases between them. The CDR3 is 15 residues long.

This clone was seen once. This rearrangement joins TRBV6-4 to TRBJ2-1, with TRBD1 as a possible D gene (6 bases). V shed 5 bases and J shed 7 bases, with 12 bases lying between them. This CDR3 region has 13 residues. Germline V gene sequence: CDR1 MRHNA, CDR2 SNTAGT. The CDR3: CASSLDRLNEQFF. The CDR3 coding sequence is TGTGCCAGCAGTCTCGACAGGCTTAATGAGCAGTTCTTC.

This chain connects TRBV4-1 to TRBJ2-3, with D possibly being TRBD2 (6 bases). Germline CDR1 is MGHRA and CDR2 is YSYEKL. This CDR3 is built from 16 residues. Trimming took 2 bases from V and 4 from J, leaving 16 bases between them. The CDR3 sequence: CASSQPSRGVSDTQYF. The CDR3 region has the DNA TGCGCCAGCAGCCAACCTTCGCGGGGAGTATCAGATACGCAGTATTTT.

The V gene is TRBV5-4, the J gene TRBJ1-3; D perhaps matches TRBD1 (6 bases). The germline V gene has CDR1 SGHNT and CDR2 YYREEE (reference sequence). Trimming took off 3 bases at V and 2 bases at J, with 9 bases between the two ends. The length of the CDR3 is 14 residues. CDR3 region: CASSSTGTGNTIYF. CDR3 DNA sequence: TGTGCCAGCAGCTCTACAGGGACTGGAAACACCATATATTTT.

The rearrangement links TRBV9 to TRBJ2-5; the match to TRBD2 covers 9 bases. With 4 bases clipped from V and 5 bases from J, the junction kept 12 bases outside the gene matches. Germline V gives CDR1 SGDLS, CDR2 YYNGEE. This CDR3 is 16 amino acids long. The CDR3 DNA reads as TGTGCCAGCAGCATTTTTGGACTAGCGTCGGTGGAGACCCAGTACTTC. Translating it yields CASSIFGLASVETQYF. Based on the CDR3 plus reference TRBV9 and TRBJ2-5, the full variable domain is DSGVTQTPKHLITATGQRVTLRCSPRSGDLSVYWYQQSLDQGLQFLIQYYNGEERAKGNILERFSAQQFPDLHSELNLSSLELGDSALYFCASSIFGLASVETQYFGPGTRLLVL.

V and J are TRBV6-5 and TRBJ2-5; perhaps TRBD2 as D (5 bases). The CDR3 is 14 amino acids. CDR1 and CDR2 from the germline V gene are MNHEY and SVGAGI. The V and J ends lost 6 bases and 2 bases respectively, with 13 bases between them. The CDR3 loop reads CASSPRRGQETQYF. CDR3 DNA: TGTGCCAGCAGCCCCCGACGGGGACAAGAGACCCAGTACTTC.

The rearrangement uses TRBV5-4 and TRBJ1-2, with TRBD1 identical over 7 bases. The V segment lost 4 bases and the J segment 4 bases; nucleotides outside the gene matches: 10. This CDR3 comprises 15 residues. Germline CDR1 SGHNT, CDR2 YYREEE (reference sequence). This chain's CDR3 is CASSLPGGSGYGYTF. The CDR3 bases are TGTGCCAGCAGCCTCCCAGGGGGGTCGGGCTATGGCTACACCTTC.

This clone was detected only a few times. This chain links TRBV28 with TRBJ1-2; TRBD1 is a possible D gene (5 bases). Germline CDR1 reads MDHEN; CDR2 reads SYDVKM. V was trimmed by 8 bases and J by 8 bases, leaving 15 bases between them. The CDR3 runs 12 residues. For the CDR3, the DNA is TGTGCCAGCGTTGGGGGTTGGCAGGGCTACACCTTC. This sequence encodes CASVGGWQGYTF.

The chain combines TRBV5-1 with TRBJ2-5; 11 positions match TRBD2. Germline CDR1 reads SGHRS; CDR2 reads YFSETQ. Trimming cost V 0 bases and J 4 bases; bases outside gene matches: 5. The CDR3 has 16 residues. The CDR3 nucleotides are TGCGCCAGCAGCTTGGGAGTAGCGGGAGGGTTAGAGACCCAGTACTTC. Translating it yields CASSLGVAGGLETQYF.